This T cell receptor (beta chain) was sequenced for a study of CD8 T cells in ankylosing spondylitis. Study-level points and caveats: Disease-associated clonotypes exhibited CD8+ identity and were relatively infrequent in peripheral blood. Reportedly, significant enrichment of disease-linked clones occurred in matched ankylosing spondylitis synovial fluid.

It was by quantitative 5'-RACE with molecular barcodes that TCR beta libraries were made. MiXCR, run by TCRdb on the 5' RACE reads, gives a single entry per CDR3 protein. The sample shows 250,000 to 300,000 distinct CDR3 sequences, 20% of them seen only once. The V and J ends lost 2 bases and 4 bases, in that order; junction bases with no gene match: 4. The CDR3 spans 16 residues. In germline, CDR1 is MRHNA, CDR2 SNTAGT. This clonotype was observed at least ten times. The target antigen is unknown. This sequence joins TRBV6-4 and TRBJ2-1; TRBD2 aligns across 11 bases. Specimen: blood, either unsorted or a sorted T cell fraction (not recorded which). The clonotype was recovered from a male donor with ankylosing spondylitis or in good health (not recorded which). The CDR3 coding sequence is TGTGCCAGCAGTGACCAGGGACTAGCGGCGTACAATGAGCAGTTCTTC. It encodes CASSDQGLAAYNEQFF.